This T cell receptor (beta chain) was observed in a study of glioma-infiltrating T cells. Broader study findings: Very few CDR3 sequences were shared between tissue and blood. Tissue-blood divergence was below expectation in non-neoplastic patients, above in gliomas.

The iRepertoire nested amplicon-rescue multiplex PCR amplified TCR alpha and beta CDR3s from RNA. Input was 100-400 ng of tissue mRNA or PBMC total RNA. TCRdb re-analysed the multiplex PCR reads in MiXCR, keeping a single row per CDR3 protein. The repertoire includes approximately 93,000 distinct CDR3 sequences, approximately 40% of them detected once, and more than 30% sits in the top ten. This clonotype was recorded once. Antigen: not known. The germline gene is not matched at one end of the junction; a read error may be the cause. The CDR3 has 14 amino acids. The genes are TRBV12-3 or TRBV12-4 and TRBJ1-1; 8 nucleotides align to TRBD1. Sequencing input: glioma tissue, nonneoplastic brain tissue, or PBMCs (not recorded which). The source of this sequence is a human donor with low-grade glioma or glioblastoma, undergoing nonglioma brain surgery, or in good health (not recorded which). CDR3 residues: CASSRSSGGTVAFF. CDR3 DNA: TGTGCCAGCAGCCGATCATCAGGGGGCACTGTAGCTTTCTTT.